This note documents a single TCR beta chain sequence. Its antigen is unidentified. This sample is part of a study of cytomegalovirus exposure and HLA in healthy donors. Regarding the study as a whole: Roughly uniform depth of sequencing across donors was assumed in presence/absence analyses. Later analysis revealed greater clonal expansion in HLA-associated TCR beta chains than in equally common others.

The V end lost 10 bases, the J end lost 0 bases, and 13 bases lay between the germline ends. This CDR3 comprises 13 residues. Per germline, CDR1 MDHEN and CDR2 SYDVKM. The PCR ran on 60 Vbeta and 13 Jbeta primers. Data came from immunoSEQ multiplex PCR; TCRdb stores just in-frame clones and leaves some out. The table records tens of thousands of clones, roughly 72% of them present only once. The source is a woman aged 45-65 years in good health and CMV-seropositive. The J gene is TRBJ2-7, the V gene TRBV28; TRBD2 might be the D (5 bases). Material for sequencing was PBMCs. DNA for the CDR3: TGTGCCATCCTGGACTGGAGCTCCTACGAGCAGTACTTC. It translates to CAILDWSSYEQYF.